Sequencing of this TCR beta chain was carried out in a study of Ad26.COV2.S vaccination and SARS-CoV-2 variants. Method: immunoSEQ multiplex PCR; TCRdb's copy keeps in-frame clones and lacks some. The profile shows about 350,000 clones, approximately 86% of them singletons. Note on this clone: The antigen is not known.

Study findings and constraints: Reportedly, after vaccination the spike-specific CD8+ and CD4+ T cell responses displayed substantial breadth. The analyses of TCR breadth and depth may have understated the size of total T cell responses.

The V end was cut by 7 bases, the J end by 8 bases, with 11 bases between. The CDR3 extends over 12 amino acids. The germline V gene has CDR1 MNHEY and CDR2 SVGAGI. Regarding treatment: some 20 received Ad26.COV2.S at low or high dose, single or two shots; about 5 received placebo; per-sample allocation not given. Sampling took place 63 days after the first vaccine or placebo injection. Boston supplied an adult donor aged 18-55 years. The chain has TRBV6-5 and TRBJ2-2; unclear D gene. The sample here was peripheral blood, taken in a trial of Ad26.COV2.S vaccine versus placebo. The clonotype comes from a person aged 18-60 years who received the Ad26.COV2.S COVID-19 vaccine or a placebo. CDR3 in amino acids: CASNLVAGELFF. CDR3 DNA: TGTGCCAGCAATTTGGTGGCAGGGGAGCTGTTTTTT.